This T cell receptor (beta chain) was captured by sequencing in a study of blood T cell repertoires in COVID-19. About the research overall: COVID-19 samples collected from the United States, Italy and Spain covered acute and convalescent phases.

This clone was counted once. TCRdb keeps only in-frame clones here, not all; method: immunoSEQ multiplex PCR. The sample contains approximately 120,000 clones, about 87% of which appear only once. Germline V gives CDR1 PRHDT, CDR2 FYEKMQ (reference sequence). The V and J ends lost 5 bases and 4 bases, in that order; junction bases with no gene match: 9. There are 16 residues in the CDR3. The receptor comes from a woman in her fifties or sixties with acute or convalescent COVID-19. Sequencing input: peripheral blood. The rearrangement uses TRBV13 and TRBJ2-2; 8 nucleotides align to TRBD2. CDR3 sequence reads: CASSPYSGGITGELFF. The CDR3 DNA is TGTGCCAGCAGCCCCTATTCGGGGGGGATCACCGGGGAGCTGTTTTTT. Using reference TRBV13 and TRBJ2-2 for the parts outside the CDR3, the full variable domain is AAGVIQSPRHLIKEKRETATLKCYPIPRHDTVYWYQQGPGQDPQFLISFYEKMQSDKGSIPDRFSAQQFSDYHSELNMSSLELGDSALYFCASSPYSGGITGELFFGEGSRLTVL.